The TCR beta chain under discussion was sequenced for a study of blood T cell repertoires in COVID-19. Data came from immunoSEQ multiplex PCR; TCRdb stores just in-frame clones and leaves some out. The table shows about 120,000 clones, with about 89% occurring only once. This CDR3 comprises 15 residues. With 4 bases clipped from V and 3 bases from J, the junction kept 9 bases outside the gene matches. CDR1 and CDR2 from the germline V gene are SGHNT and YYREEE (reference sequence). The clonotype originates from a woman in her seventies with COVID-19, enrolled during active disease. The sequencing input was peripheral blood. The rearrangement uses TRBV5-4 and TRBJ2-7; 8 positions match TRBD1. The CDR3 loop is CASSTRTGRDYEQYF. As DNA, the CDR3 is TGTGCCAGCAGCACCCGGACAGGGCGCGACTACGAGCAGTACTTC.